Below, 5 T cell receptor beta chains from the same sample are listed, as sequenced in a study of post-analysis software for immune sequencing data. The study's findings and limits: Included in a set of roughly five TRBV segments more frequent in patients than controls were TRBV5-6, TRBV5-1 and TRBV20-1.

Which antigens these TCRs recognize remains unknown. Incorporated into the TCR beta cDNA libraries were unique molecular identifiers, which served to reduce PCR and sequencing biases. In TCRdb, the PCR reads were re-called with MiXCR into one record per CDR3 protein. The data show hundreds of thousands of distinct CDR3 sequences, about 27% seen once. The sequenced sample consisted of blood. Source of these receptors: a girl aged 10-17 years with multiple sclerosis.

This clonotype was observed a handful of times. CDR3 coding DNA: TGTGCCAGCAGTCCGGGACAGGGTAGAGGAAATCAGCCCCAGCATTTT. Translating it yields CASSPGQGRGNQPQHF. The J gene is TRBJ1-5, the V gene TRBV12-3 or TRBV12-4, with 9 bases fitting TRBD1. Trimming at V came to 5 bases and at J to 4 bases, leaving 9 bases not matched to a gene. The CDR3 extends over 16 amino acids.

This clonotype was seen a handful of times. The CDR3 sequence is CASSPRYQETQYF. The CDR3 coding sequence is TGTGCCAGCAGCCCTCGCTACCAAGAGACCCAGTACTTC. The chain couples TRBV7-7 to TRBJ2-5, with D uncertain. V lost 5 bases and J 0 bases, leaving 7 bases between the germline ends. This CDR3 region has 13 residues. Germline CDR1 reads SSHAT; CDR2 reads FNYEAQ (reference sequence).

This clonotype has at least ten counts. The chain links TRBV7-2 to TRBJ2-5; TRBD1 matches at 8 bases. The CDR3 consists of 14 residues. Germline loops: CDR1 SGHTA, CDR2 FQGNSA. Trimming at V came to 5 bases and at J to 5 bases, leaving 7 bases not matched to a gene. CDR3 residues: CASSPRTGRETQYF. CDR3 nucleotides: TGTGCCAGCAGCCCTCGGACAGGGCGGGAGACCCAGTACTTC.

J is TRBJ1-6 and V is TRBV27, with D uncertain. The CDR3 totals 13 residues. Germline assignment: CDR1 MNHEY and CDR2 SMNVEV (reference sequence). The germline V and J ends were trimmed by 3 bases and 14 bases, with 14 bases remaining between them. The CDR3 sequence: CASSFGSSRSLHF. The CDR3 DNA reads TGTGCCAGCAGTTTTGGTTCCTCGCGTTCCCTCCACTTT.

The rearrangement links TRBV14 to TRBJ2-1; no clear D gene. V was cut by 4 bases and J by 10 bases, with 20 bases left in between. The CDR3 is made up of 15 amino acids. The germline V gene encodes CDR1 SGHDN and CDR2 FVKESK. The CDR3 is CASSLTTALAIEQFF. For the CDR3, the DNA is TGTGCCAGCAGCCTCACAACGGCCCTCGCTATCGAGCAGTTCTTC.